The entry below describes one T cell receptor (beta chain). One junction end disagrees with the germline gene, perhaps due to a read error. The data originate from a study of blood T cell repertoires in COVID-19. This CDR3 spans 12 amino acids. Looked up from germline, CDR1 is SQVTM and CDR2 is ANQGSEA. Sequencing used immunoSEQ multiplex PCR; TCRdb keeps in-frame clones, though not all of them. The sample comprises 40,000 to 50,000 clones, around 85% of which are singletons, and approximately 14% rests with the top ten. The sequence was collected from a human donor in a cohort sampled during active COVID-19. The donor label of this sample is uncertain. This chain uses TRBV29-1 with TRBJ1-2; 7 bases map to TRBD1. Sample: peripheral blood. The chain's CDR3 is CSVQEGAHGYTF. CDR3 DNA sequence: TGCAGCGTTCAAGAGGGGGCCCATGGCTACACCTTC.